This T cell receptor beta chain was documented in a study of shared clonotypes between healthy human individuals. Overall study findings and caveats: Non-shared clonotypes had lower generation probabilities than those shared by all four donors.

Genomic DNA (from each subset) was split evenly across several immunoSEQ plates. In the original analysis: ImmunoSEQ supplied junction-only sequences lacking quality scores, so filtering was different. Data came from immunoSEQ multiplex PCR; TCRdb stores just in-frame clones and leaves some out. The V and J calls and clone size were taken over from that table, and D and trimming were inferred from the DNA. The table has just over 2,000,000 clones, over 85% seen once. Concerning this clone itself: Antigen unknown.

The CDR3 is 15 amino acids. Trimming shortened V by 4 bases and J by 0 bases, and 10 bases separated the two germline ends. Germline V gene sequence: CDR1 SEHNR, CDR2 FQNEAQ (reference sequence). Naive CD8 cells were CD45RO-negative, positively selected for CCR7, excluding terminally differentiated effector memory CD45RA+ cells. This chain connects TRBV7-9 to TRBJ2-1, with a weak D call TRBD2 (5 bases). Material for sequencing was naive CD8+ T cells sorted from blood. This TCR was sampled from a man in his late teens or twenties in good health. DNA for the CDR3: TGTGCCAGCAGCTACATCGGGGTCTCCTACAATGAGCAGTTCTTC. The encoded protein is CASSYIGVSYNEQFF. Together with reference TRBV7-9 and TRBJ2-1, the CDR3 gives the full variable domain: DTGVSQNPRHKITKRGQNVTFRCDPISEHNRLYWYRQTLGQGPEFLTYFQNEAQLEKSRLLSDRFSAERPKGSFSTLEIQRTEQGDSAMYLCASSYIGVSYNEQFFGPGTRLTVL.